Sequencing of this TCR beta chain was carried out in a study of graft-versus-host responses after intestinal transplantation. Study-wide background: Those transplanted obtained multivisceral, liver-intestinal, or isolated intestinal grafts. Study observations and caveats: GvH clonotypes were identified within recipient marrow, with a subset emerging first in ileum or blood.

This CDR3 is 14 amino acids long. Trimming removed 2 bases at V and 1 base at J, with 9 bases between. Germline V lookup: CDR1 GTSNPN, CDR2 SVGIG (reference sequence). This clone was seen a few times. Profiling relied on immunoSEQ multiplex PCR, and the TCRdb table lists in-frame clones only, not all of them. The repertoire holds 15,000 to 17,000 clones, with 33% as singletons. Sorted after the reaction were proliferating CFSE-low CD3+CD4+ and CD3+CD8+ responders. This receptor was identified in a human patient who received an intestinal transplant. The gene calls are TRBV30 and TRBJ2-1; maybe TRBD2 (5 bases). The sample in question was alloreactive CD4+ T cells from a mixed lymphocyte reaction culture, obtained before intestinal transplant. Subset described: CFSE-low proliferating T cells sorted from roughly six-day pre-transplant mixed lymphocyte reaction (GvH or HvG direction). The CDR3, as DNA: TGTGCCTGGAGTCCTAGCCCGTCCTACAATGAGCAGTTCTTC. It translates to CAWSPSPSYNEQFF.